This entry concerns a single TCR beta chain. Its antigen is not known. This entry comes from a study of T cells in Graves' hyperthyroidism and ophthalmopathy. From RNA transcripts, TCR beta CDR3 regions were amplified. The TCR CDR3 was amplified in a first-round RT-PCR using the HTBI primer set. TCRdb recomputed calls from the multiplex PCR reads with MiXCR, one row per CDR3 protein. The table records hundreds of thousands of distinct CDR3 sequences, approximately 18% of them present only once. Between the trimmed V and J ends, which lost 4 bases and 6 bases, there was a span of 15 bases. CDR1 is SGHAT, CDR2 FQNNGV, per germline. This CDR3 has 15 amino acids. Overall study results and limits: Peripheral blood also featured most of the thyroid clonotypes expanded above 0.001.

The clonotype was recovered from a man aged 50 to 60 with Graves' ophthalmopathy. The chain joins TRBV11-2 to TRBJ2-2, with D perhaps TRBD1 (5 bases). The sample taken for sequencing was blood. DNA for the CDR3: TGTGCCAGCAGCTCACAAAGGGGTGTCCCCGGGGAGCTGTTTTTT. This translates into CASSSQRGVPGELFF.